Below, one TCR beta chain is given with its context. Libraries were prepared by immunoSEQ multiplex PCR; TCRdb keeps only in-frame clonotypes and omits some of them. The sample shows around 470,000 clones, about 91% of them seen only once. The data were obtained in a study of blood T cell repertoires in COVID-19. The receptor's source is a man between 18 and 35 years old with COVID-19, enrolled during active disease. Sequenced: peripheral blood.

CDR3 bases: TGTGCCAGTAATCGGGAGAACACCGGGGAGCTGTTTTTT. Encoded protein: CASNRENTGELFF. The J gene is TRBJ2-2, the V gene TRBV19; D possibly corresponds to TRBD2 (5 bases). This CDR3 contains 13 residues. Per the germline V gene, CDR1 is LNHDA and CDR2 is SQIVND (reference sequence). With 7 bases removed from V and 1 base from J, the gap between germline ends came to 7 bases.